This T cell receptor beta chain was profiled in a study of T cell changes during pregnancy in multiple sclerosis. The CDR3 sequence is 16 residues long. V lost 4 bases, J lost 4 bases, and 10 bases stayed unmatched. CDR1 and CDR2 from the germline V gene are LGHNA and YNFKEQ. Method: immunoSEQ multiplex PCR; TCRdb's copy keeps in-frame clones and lacks some. The sample shows around 64,000 clones, around 90% of them seen only once. The chain employs TRBV4-2 and TRBJ2-7; 10 bases map to TRBD2. The sequence was collected from a female donor with multiple sclerosis, enrolled in a pregnancy study. The sample in question was CD4+ T cells from peripheral blood mononuclear cells, obtained after pregnancy. DNA for the CDR3: TGTGCCAGCAGCCCCGCGGGGAGCGGGGGGGCTTACGAGCAGTACTTC. This translates into CASSPAGSGGAYEQYF.